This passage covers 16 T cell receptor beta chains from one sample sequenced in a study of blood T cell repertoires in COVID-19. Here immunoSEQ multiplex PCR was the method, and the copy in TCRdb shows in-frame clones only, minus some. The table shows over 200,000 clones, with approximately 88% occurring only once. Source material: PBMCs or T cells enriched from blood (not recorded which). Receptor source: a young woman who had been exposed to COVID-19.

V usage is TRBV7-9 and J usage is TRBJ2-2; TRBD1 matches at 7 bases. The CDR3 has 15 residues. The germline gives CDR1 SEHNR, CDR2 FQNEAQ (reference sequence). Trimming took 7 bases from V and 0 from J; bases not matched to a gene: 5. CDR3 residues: CASTADRTNTGELFF. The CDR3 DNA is TGTGCCAGCACTGCGGACAGGACGAACACCGGGGAGCTGTTTTTT.

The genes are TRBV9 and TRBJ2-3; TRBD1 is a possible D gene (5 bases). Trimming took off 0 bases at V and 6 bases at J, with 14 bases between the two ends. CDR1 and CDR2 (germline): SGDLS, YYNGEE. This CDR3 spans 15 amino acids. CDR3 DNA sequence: TGTGCCAGCAGCGTAGAGGGGTCCTCCGGGGATACGCAGTATTTT. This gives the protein CASSVEGSSGDTQYF.

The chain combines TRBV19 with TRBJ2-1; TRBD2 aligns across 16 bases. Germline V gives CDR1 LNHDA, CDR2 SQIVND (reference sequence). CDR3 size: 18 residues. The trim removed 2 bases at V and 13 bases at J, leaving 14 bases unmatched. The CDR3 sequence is CASSIKDSRGLAGGPQFF. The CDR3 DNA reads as TGTGCCAGTAGTATAAAGGATAGCAGGGGACTAGCGGGAGGGCCTCAGTTCTTC. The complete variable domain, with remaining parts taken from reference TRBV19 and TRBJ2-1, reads DGGITQSPKYLFRKEGQNVTLSCEQNLNHDAMYWYRQDPGQGLRLIYYSQIVNDFQKGDIAEGYSVSREKKESFPLTVTSAQKNPTAFYLCASSIKDSRGLAGGPQFFGPGTRLTVL.

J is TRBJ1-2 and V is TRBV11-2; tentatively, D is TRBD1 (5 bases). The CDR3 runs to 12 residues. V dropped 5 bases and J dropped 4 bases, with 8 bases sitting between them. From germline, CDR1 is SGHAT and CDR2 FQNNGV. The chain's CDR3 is CASSQDTYGYTF. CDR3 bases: TGTGCCAGCAGCCAGGACACCTATGGCTACACCTTC.

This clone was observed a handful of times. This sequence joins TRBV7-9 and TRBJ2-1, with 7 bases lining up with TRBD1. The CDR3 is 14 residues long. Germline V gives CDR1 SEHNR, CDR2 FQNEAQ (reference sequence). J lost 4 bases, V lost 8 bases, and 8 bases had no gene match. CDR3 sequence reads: CASLRGTAYNEQFF. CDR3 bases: TGTGCCAGCCTAAGAGGGACAGCTTACAATGAGCAGTTCTTC.

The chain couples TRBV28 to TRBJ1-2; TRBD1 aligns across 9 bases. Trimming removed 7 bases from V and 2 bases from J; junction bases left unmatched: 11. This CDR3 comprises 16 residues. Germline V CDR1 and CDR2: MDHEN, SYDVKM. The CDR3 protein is CASNLFGDRENYGYTF. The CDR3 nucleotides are TGTGCCAGCAACCTCTTCGGGGACAGGGAAAACTATGGCTACACCTTC.

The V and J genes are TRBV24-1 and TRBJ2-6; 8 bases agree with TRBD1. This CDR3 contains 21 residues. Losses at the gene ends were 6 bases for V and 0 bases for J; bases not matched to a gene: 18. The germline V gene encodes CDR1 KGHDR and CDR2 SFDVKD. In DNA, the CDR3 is TGTGCCACCAGTTCATCCCTCCCTCCCGGGACAGGCTCCTCTGGGGCCAACGTCCTGACTTTC. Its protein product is CATSSSLPPGTGSSGANVLTF.

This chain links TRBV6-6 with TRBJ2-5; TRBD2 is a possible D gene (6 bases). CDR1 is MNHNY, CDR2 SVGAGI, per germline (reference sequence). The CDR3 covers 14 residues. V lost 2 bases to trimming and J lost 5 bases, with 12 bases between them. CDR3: CASSYGRRGETQYF. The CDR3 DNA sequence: TGTGCCAGCAGTTACGGGAGGCGAGGGGAGACCCAGTACTTC.

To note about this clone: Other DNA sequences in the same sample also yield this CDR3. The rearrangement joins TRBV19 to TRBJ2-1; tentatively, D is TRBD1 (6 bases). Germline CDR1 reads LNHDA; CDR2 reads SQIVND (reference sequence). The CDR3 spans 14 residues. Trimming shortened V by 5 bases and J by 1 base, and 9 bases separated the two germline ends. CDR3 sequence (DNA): TGTGCCAGTAGTGTGGACAGTTCCTACAATGAGCAGTTCTTC. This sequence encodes CASSVDSSYNEQFF.

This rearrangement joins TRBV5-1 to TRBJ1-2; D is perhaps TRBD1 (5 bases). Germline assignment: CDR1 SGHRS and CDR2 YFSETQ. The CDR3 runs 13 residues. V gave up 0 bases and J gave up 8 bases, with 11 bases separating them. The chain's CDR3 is CASSLGRVDGYTF. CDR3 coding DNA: TGCGCCAGCAGCTTGGGCAGGGTAGACGGCTACACCTTC. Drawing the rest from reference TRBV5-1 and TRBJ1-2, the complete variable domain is KAGVTQTPRYLIKTRGQQVTLSCSPISGHRSVSWYQQTPGQGLQFLFEYFSETQRNKGNFPGRFSGRQFSNSRSEMNVSTLELGDSALYLCASSLGRVDGYTFGSGTRLTVV.

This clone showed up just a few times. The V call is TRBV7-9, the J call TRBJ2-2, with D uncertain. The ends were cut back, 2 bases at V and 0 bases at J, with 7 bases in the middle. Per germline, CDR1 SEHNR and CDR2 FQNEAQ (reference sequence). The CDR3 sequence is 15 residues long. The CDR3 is CASSLRQTNTGELFF. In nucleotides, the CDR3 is TGTGCCAGCAGCTTAAGACAAACGAACACCGGGGAGCTGTTTTTT.

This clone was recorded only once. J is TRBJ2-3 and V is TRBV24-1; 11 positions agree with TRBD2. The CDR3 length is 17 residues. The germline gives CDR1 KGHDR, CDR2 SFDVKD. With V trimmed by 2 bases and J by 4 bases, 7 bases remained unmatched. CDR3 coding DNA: TGTGCCACCAGTGATTCTGGACTAGCGGGCTCCTCAGATACGCAGTATTTT. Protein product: CATSDSGLAGSSDTQYF.

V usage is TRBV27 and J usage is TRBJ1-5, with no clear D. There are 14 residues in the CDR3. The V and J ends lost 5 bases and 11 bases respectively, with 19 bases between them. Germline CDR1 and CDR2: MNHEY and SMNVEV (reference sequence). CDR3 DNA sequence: TGTGCCAGCAGTCCGCTATGTGGGCTTCGAACCCAGCATTTT. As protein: CASSPLCGLRTQHF.

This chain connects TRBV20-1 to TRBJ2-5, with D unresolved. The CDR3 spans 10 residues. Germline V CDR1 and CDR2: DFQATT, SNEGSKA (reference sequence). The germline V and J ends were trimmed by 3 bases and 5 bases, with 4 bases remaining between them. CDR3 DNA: TGCAGTGCTAGCGGGGAGACCCAGTACTTC. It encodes CSASGETQYF.

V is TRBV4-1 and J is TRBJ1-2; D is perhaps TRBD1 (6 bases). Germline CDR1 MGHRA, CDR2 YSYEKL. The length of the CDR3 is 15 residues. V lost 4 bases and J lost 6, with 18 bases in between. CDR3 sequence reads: CASSRQRTDPHGYTF. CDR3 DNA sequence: TGCGCCAGCAGCCGACAAAGGACAGACCCTCATGGCTACACCTTC.

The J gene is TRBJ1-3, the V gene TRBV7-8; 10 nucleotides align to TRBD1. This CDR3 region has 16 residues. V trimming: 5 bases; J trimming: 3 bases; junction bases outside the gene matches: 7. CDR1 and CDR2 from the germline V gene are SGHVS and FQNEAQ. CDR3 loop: CASSARQGASGNTIYF. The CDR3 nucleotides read TGTGCCAGCAGCGCACGACAGGGGGCGAGTGGAAACACCATATATTTT.